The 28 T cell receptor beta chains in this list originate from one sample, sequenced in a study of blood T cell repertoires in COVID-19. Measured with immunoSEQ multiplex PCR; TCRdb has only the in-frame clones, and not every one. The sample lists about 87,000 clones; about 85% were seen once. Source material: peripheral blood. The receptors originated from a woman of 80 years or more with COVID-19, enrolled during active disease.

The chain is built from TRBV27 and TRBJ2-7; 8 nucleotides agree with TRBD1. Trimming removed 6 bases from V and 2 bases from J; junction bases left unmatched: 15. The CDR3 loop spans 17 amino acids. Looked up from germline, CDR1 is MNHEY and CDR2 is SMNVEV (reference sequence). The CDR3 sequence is CASSNRPGQGFPYEQYF. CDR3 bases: TGTGCCAGCAGCAACAGACCCGGACAGGGTTTTCCCTACGAGCAGTACTTC.

The CDR3: CASSFIPSGGRGDTQYF. CDR3 coding DNA: TGTGCCAGCAGTTTTATTCCTAGCGGAGGTCGGGGCGATACGCAGTATTTT. The chain carries TRBV28 and TRBJ2-3; 7 nucleotides align to TRBD2. The CDR3 sequence is 17 residues long. J gave up 6 bases and V 3 bases, and 15 bases lay outside the gene matches. Germline V gene sequence: CDR1 MDHEN, CDR2 SYDVKM.

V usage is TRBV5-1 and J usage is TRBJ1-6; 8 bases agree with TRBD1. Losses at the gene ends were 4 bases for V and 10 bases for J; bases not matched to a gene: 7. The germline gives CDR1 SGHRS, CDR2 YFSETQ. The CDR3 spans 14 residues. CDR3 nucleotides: TGCGCCAGCAGCCCGGACAGGGAGTACTCACCCCTCCACTTT. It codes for CASSPDREYSPLHF. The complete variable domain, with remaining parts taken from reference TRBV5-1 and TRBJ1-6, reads KAGVTQTPRYLIKTRGQQVTLSCSPISGHRSVSWYQQTPGQGLQFLFEYFSETQRNKGNFPGRFSGRQFSNSRSEMNVSTLELGDSALYLCASSPDREYSPLHFGNGTRLTVT.

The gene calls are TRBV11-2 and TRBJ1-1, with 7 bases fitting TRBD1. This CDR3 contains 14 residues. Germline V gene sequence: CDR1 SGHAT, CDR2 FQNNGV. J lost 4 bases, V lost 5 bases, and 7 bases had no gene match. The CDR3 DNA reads TGTGCCAGCAGCCTCAGGGGGGAAGTCACTGAAGCTTTCTTT. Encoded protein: CASSLRGEVTEAFF. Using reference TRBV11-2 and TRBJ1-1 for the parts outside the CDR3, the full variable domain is EAGVAQSPRYKIIEKRQSVAFWCNPISGHATLYWYQQILGQGPKLLIQFQNNGVVDDSQLPKDRFSAERLKGVDSTLKIQPAKLEDSAVYLCASSLRGEVTEAFFGQGTRLTVV.

This CDR3 is CAIKIAGGVSGRVNEQYF. The DNA of the CDR3 is TGTGCCATCAAAATCGCGGGGGGAGTTAGCGGGAGGGTCAACGAGCAGTACTTC. This chain links TRBV10-3 with TRBJ2-7; 11 nucleotides match TRBD2. There are 18 residues in the CDR3. J lost 5 bases, V lost 7 bases, and 19 bases had no gene match. Germline CDR1 is ENHRY and CDR2 is SYGVKD.

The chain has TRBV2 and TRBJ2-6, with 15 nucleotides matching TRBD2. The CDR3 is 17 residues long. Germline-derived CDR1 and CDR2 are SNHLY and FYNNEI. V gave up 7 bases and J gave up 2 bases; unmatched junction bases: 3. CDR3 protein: CASKGLAGGTGANVLTF. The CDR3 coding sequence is TGTGCCAGCAAAGGACTAGCGGGGGGGACTGGGGCCAACGTCCTGACTTTC.

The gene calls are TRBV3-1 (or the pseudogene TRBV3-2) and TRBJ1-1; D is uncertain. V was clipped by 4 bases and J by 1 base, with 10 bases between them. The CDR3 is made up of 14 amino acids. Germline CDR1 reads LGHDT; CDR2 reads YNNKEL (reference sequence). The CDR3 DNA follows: TGTGCCAGCAGCCGTTCCCCGTCGAACACTGAAGCTTTCTTT. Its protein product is CASSRSPSNTEAFF.

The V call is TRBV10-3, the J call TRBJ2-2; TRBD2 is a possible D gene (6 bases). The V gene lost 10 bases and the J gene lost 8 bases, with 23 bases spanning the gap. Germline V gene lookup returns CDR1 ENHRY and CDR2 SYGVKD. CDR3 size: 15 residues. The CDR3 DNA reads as TGTGCCACCAGAGAGAGGGACTCGCCAGAAGGGGAGCTGTTTTTT. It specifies CATRERDSPEGELFF.

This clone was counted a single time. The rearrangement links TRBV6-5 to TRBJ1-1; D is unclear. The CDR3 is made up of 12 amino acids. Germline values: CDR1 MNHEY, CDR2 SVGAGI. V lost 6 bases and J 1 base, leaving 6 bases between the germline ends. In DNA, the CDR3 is TGTGCCAGCAGGGGCAGGAACACTGAAGCTTTCTTT. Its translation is CASRGRNTEAFF.

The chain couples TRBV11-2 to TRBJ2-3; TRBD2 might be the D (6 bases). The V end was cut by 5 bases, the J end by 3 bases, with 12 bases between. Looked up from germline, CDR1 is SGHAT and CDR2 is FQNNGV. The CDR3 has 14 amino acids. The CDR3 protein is CASSPTGETDTQYF. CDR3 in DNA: TGTGCCAGCAGCCCGACGGGGGAGACAGATACGCAGTATTTT.

The CDR3 reads CAIRKAGAGTDTQYF. The CDR3 region has the DNA TGTGCCATCAGAAAAGCGGGAGCGGGCACAGATACGCAGTATTTT. The J gene is TRBJ2-3, the V gene TRBV10-3; TRBD2 aligns across 8 bases. The V segment lost 6 bases and the J segment 1 base; nucleotides outside the gene matches: 6. Germline V CDR1 and CDR2: ENHRY, SYGVKD. There are 15 residues in the CDR3.

The CDR3 region has the DNA TGTGCCAGCAGCTTGGGACACCATCAAGAGACCCAGTACTTC. The encoded protein is CASSLGHHQETQYF. The rearrangement joins TRBV5-6 to TRBJ2-5; D not resolved. Between the trimmed V and J ends, which lost 0 bases and 2 bases, there was a span of 8 bases. This CDR3 has 14 residues. CDR1 is SGHDT and CDR2 is YYEEEE in the germline V gene.

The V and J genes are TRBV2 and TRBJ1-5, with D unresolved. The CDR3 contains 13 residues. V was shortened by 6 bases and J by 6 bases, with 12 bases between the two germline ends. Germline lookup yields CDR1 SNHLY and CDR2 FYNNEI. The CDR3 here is CASSRSGVQPQHF. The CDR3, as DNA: TGTGCCAGCAGCCGAAGCGGAGTTCAGCCCCAGCATTTT.

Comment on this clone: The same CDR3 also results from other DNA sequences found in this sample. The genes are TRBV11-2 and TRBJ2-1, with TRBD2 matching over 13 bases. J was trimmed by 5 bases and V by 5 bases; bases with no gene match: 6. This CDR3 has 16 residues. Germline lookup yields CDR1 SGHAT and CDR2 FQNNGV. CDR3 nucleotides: TGTGCCAGCAGCCCCCGACTAGCGGGAGGCCACAATGAGCAGTTCTTC. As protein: CASSPRLAGGHNEQFF.

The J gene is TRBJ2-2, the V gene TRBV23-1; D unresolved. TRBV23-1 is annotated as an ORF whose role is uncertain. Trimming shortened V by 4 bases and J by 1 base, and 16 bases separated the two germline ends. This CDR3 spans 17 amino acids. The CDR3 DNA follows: TGCGCCAGCAGTCGGTTCCCACCAAACGGGAACACCGGGGAGCTGTTTTTT. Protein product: CASSRFPPNGNTGELFF.

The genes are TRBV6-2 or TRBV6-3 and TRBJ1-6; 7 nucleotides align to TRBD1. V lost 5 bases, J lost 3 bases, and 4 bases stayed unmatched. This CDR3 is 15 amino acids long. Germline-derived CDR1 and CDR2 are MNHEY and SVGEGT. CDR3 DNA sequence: TGTGCCAGCAGTCCCCAGGGGGACTATAATTCACCCCTCCACTTT. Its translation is CASSPQGDYNSPLHF.

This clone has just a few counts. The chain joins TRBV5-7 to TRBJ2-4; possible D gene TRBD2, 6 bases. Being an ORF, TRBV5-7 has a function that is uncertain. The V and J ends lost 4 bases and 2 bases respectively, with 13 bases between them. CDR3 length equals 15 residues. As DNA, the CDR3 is TGTGCCAGCAGCCCTAGGGACTCATCCAAAAACATTCAGTACTTC. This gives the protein CASSPRDSSKNIQYF.

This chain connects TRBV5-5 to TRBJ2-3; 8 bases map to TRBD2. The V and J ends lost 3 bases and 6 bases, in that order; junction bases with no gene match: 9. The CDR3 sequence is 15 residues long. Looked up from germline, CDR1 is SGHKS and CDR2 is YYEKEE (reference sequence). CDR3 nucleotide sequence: TGTGCCAGCAGCTCCCGGGGGGGCATGGGGGATACGCAGTATTTT. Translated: CASSSRGGMGDTQYF. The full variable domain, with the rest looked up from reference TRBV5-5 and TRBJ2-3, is DAGVTQSPTHLIKTRGQQVTLRCSPISGHKSVSWYQQVLGQGPQFIFQYYEKEERGRGNFPDRFSARQFPNYSSELNVNALLLGDSALYLCASSSRGGMGDTQYFGPGTRLTVL.

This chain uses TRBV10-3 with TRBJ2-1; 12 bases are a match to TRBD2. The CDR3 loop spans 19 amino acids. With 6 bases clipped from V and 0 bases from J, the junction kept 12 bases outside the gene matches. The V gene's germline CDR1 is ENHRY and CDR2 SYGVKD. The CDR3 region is CAISALGLAGLSSYNEQFF. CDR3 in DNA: TGTGCCATCAGCGCTCTAGGACTAGCGGGGTTAAGCTCCTACAATGAGCAGTTCTTC.

CDR3 residues: CASSSGTPYEQYF. The CDR3 nucleotides read TGTGCCAGCAGTTCGGGGACACCTTACGAGCAGTACTTC. The V and J genes are TRBV12-3 or TRBV12-4 and TRBJ2-7; tentative D call: TRBD1 (6 bases). The V and J ends lost 4 bases and 4 bases respectively, with 11 bases between them. The length of the CDR3 is 13 residues.

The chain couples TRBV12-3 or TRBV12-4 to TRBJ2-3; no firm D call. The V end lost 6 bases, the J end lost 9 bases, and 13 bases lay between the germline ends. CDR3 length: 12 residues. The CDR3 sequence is CASSKVARTQYF. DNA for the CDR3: TGTGCCAGCAGCAAGGTGGCGCGGACGCAGTATTTT.

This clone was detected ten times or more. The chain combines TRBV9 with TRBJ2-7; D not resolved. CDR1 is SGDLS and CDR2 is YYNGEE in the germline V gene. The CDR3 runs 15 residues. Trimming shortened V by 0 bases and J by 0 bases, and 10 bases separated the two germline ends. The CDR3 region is CASSVGVASSYEQYF. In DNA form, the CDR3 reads TGTGCCAGCAGCGTAGGGGTAGCTAGCTCCTACGAGCAGTACTTC.

The CDR3 DNA sequence: TGTGCCAGCAGTTTGCACAAGTCTAGTCAGCCCCAGCATTTT. It specifies CASSLHKSSQPQHF. The gene calls are TRBV27 and TRBJ1-5; D unresolved. Germline V CDR1 and CDR2: MNHEY, SMNVEV (reference sequence). Trimming stripped 3 bases from V and 6 bases from J, with 12 bases between. The CDR3 is made up of 14 amino acids.

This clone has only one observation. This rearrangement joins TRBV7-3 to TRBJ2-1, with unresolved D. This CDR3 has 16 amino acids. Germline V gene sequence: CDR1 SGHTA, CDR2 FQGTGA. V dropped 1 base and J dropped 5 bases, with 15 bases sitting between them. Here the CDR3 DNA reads TGTGCCAGCAGCTTAATACCCGCAGTTATACACAATGAGCAGTTCTTC. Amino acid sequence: CASSLIPAVIHNEQFF.

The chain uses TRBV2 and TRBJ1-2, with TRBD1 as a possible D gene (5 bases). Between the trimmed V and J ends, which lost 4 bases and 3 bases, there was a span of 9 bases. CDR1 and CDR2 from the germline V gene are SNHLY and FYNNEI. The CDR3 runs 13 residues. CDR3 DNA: TGTGCCAGCAGTGTGGCCAGGGACTATGGCTACACCTTC. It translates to CASSVARDYGYTF. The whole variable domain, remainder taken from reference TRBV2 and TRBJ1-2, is EPEVTQTPSHQVTQMGQEVILRCVPISNHLYFYWYRQILGQKVEFLVSFYNNEISEKSEIFDDQFSVERPDGSNFTLKIRSTKLEDSAMYFCASSVARDYGYTFGSGTRLTVV.

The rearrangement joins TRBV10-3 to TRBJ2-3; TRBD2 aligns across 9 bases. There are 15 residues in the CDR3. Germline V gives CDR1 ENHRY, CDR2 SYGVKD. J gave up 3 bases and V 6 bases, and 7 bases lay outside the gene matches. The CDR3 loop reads CAISPGLALTDTQYF. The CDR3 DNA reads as TGTGCCATCAGCCCTGGACTAGCGTTAACAGATACGCAGTATTTT.

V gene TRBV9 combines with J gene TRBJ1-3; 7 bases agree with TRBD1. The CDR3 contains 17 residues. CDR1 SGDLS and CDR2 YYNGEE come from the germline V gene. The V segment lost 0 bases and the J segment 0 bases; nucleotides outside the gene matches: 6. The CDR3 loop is CASSVVPTGDSGNTIYF. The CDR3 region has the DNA TGTGCCAGCAGCGTAGTTCCTACAGGGGACTCTGGAAACACCATATATTTT.

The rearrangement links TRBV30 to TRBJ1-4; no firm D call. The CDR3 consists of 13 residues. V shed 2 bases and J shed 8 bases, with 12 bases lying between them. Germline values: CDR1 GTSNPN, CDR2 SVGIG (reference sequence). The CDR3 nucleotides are TGTGCCTGGAGTAGAGGGTCTAGGGAAAAACTGTTTTTT. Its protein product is CAWSRGSREKLFF.